This entry concerns a single TCR beta chain. These data come from a study of identical twins. The germline V gene has CDR1 ENHRY and CDR2 SYGVKD. This CDR3 is built from 14 residues. Between the trimmed V and J ends, which lost 2 bases and 0 bases, there was a span of 6 bases. TCRdb processed the 5' RACE reads anew with MiXCR; each CDR3 protein has one entry. The table has hundreds of thousands of distinct CDR3 sequences, approximately 7% seen once; the top ten hold roughly 3.4%. A further study also used this sample, focusing on yellow fever vaccine responses in identical twins.

The material sequenced was memory (CD45RO+) T cells sorted from blood. This chain joins TRBV10-3 and TRBJ2-3; D is uncertain. The source of this sequence is a woman under 30 in good health. This CDR3 is CAISEIPSTDTQYF. CDR3 nucleotides: TGTGCCATCAGTGAGATCCCTAGCACAGATACGCAGTATTTT.